The 25 T cell receptor beta chains given below trace back to one sample, sequenced in a study of breast tumors, draining lymph nodes, adjacent tissues. The lymph nodes were axillary draining lymph nodes from breast cancer patients. One entry per CDR3 protein results from TCRdb running MiXCR on the multiplex PCR reads. Of fewer than 250,000 distinct CDR3 sequences listed, about 30% are singletons. The sequenced sample was axillary lymph node tissue. These receptors were collected from a female donor with breast cancer. Some clones in this sample may be carry-over from other donors' samples.

This clonotype came up many times. This chain links TRBV5-4 with TRBJ1-2, with D uncertain. The CDR3 loop spans 14 amino acids. Germline V CDR1 and CDR2: SGHNT, YYREEE (reference sequence). The germline V and J ends were trimmed by 0 bases and 8 bases, with 14 bases remaining between them. CDR3 coding DNA: TGTGCCAGCAGCTTGGAGCTGGCGGCGGTCGGCTACACCTTC. It codes for CASSLELAAVGYTF.

This clonotype has ten or more counts. At one of its ends the junction is not consistent with the germline gene, which may arise from a read error. The chain carries TRBV20-1 and TRBJ2-7, with D tentatively TRBD1 (6 bases). The CDR3 is made up of 12 amino acids. The V gene's germline CDR1 is DFQATT and CDR2 SNEGSKA (reference sequence). In DNA, the CDR3 is TGCAGTGCTGGAGATCAGGGGACAAAGCAGTACTTC. Translating it yields CSAGDQGTKQYF.

This clonotype has at least ten counts. The genes are TRBV3-1 and TRBJ2-1, with D perhaps TRBD1 or TRBD2 (5 bases each). The V and J ends lost 4 bases and 3 bases respectively, with 16 bases between them. Germline CDR1 LGHDT, CDR2 YNNKEL (reference sequence). The CDR3 totals 16 residues. The CDR3 here is CASSPRDLRGYNEQFF. The DNA of the CDR3 is TGTGCCAGCAGCCCACGGGACCTAAGGGGCTACAATGAGCAGTTCTTC.

This chain uses TRBV6-5 with TRBJ2-3; the match to TRBD2 covers 10 bases. Trimming cost V 5 bases and J 4 bases; bases outside gene matches: 6. Germline assignment: CDR1 MNHEY and CDR2 SVGAGI. The CDR3 extends over 15 amino acids. CDR3 protein: CASSHSGRAADTQYF. CDR3 sequence (DNA): TGTGCCAGCAGTCACAGCGGGAGGGCTGCAGATACGCAGTATTTT.

In the case of this clonotype: Compared with germline, one end of the junction differs, possibly owing to a read error. The chain combines TRBV7-9 with TRBJ1-2, with D tentatively TRBD1 (6 bases). This CDR3 region has 14 residues. Germline V CDR1 and CDR2: SEHNR, FQNEAQ (reference sequence). CDR3 sequence reads: CASIPSGRGAAFPF. CDR3 nucleotides: TGTGCCAGCATCCCCTCCGGACGGGGGGCCGCCTTCCCCTTC.

This clonotype showed up many times. This rearrangement joins TRBV11-1 to TRBJ2-3; perhaps D is TRBD1 or TRBD2 (6 bases each). Germline V gives CDR1 SGHAT, CDR2 FQDESV (reference sequence). Deletions cut 7 bases from V and 2 bases from J, with 19 bases between. This CDR3 is built from 16 residues. Here the CDR3 DNA reads TGTGCCAGCACCAAAGGGGGTAGCGGACTCACAGATACGCAGTATTTT. Translating it yields CASTKGGSGLTDTQYF. The variable domain in full, completed from reference TRBV11-1 and TRBJ2-3, reads EAEVAQSPRYKITEKSQAVAFWCDPISGHATLYWYRQILGQGPELLVQFQDESVVDDSQLPKDRFSAERLKGVDSTLKIQPAELGDSAMYLCASTKGGSGLTDTQYFGPGTRLTVL.

Ten or more counts support this clonotype. This chain joins TRBV5-8 and TRBJ1-6; no clear D gene. CDR1 SGHTS and CDR2 YDEGEE come from the germline V gene. The CDR3 has 12 amino acids. V was trimmed by 1 base and J by 7 bases, leaving 3 bases between them. The CDR3 region is CASSLWNSPLHF. The CDR3 DNA sequence: TGTGCCAGCAGCTTGTGGAATTCACCCCTCCACTTT.

The CDR3 bases are TGCGCCAGCAGCCAGTTTTCTGCGTCTCAGCCCCAGCATTTT. Translation gives CASSQFSASQPQHF. The chain carries TRBV4-3 and TRBJ1-5, with D unclear. This CDR3 is built from 14 residues. V lost 3 bases to trimming and J lost 6 bases, with 12 bases between them. Germline assignment: CDR1 LGHNA and CDR2 YSLEER.

J is TRBJ2-2 and V is TRBV9; 7 bases line up with TRBD1. Trimming took 4 bases from V and 3 from J; bases not matched to a gene: 6. The CDR3 has 15 residues. The V gene's germline CDR1 is SGDLS and CDR2 YYNGEE. The CDR3 is CASSTDRVDTGELFF. Here the CDR3 DNA reads TGTGCCAGCAGCACCGACAGGGTGGACACCGGGGAGCTGTTTTTT.

The rearrangement links TRBV19 to TRBJ2-2; no clear D. Trimming took off 0 bases at V and 2 bases at J, with 7 bases between the two ends. Germline V lookup: CDR1 LNHDA, CDR2 SQIVND (reference sequence). The CDR3 length is 15 residues. The CDR3 is CASSIDTTNTGELFF. The CDR3 DNA reads TGTGCCAGTAGTATAGATACGACTAACACCGGGGAGCTGTTTTTT. The whole variable domain, remainder taken from reference TRBV19 and TRBJ2-2, is DGGITQSPKYLFRKEGQNVTLSCEQNLNHDAMYWYRQDPGQGLRLIYYSQIVNDFQKGDIAEGYSVSREKKESFPLTVTSAQKNPTAFYLCASSIDTTNTGELFFGEGSRLTVL.

The count of this clonotype is one. The rearrangement uses TRBV14 and TRBJ2-3; D unresolved. This CDR3 is 15 amino acids long. With 4 bases removed from V and 3 bases from J, the gap between germline ends came to 14 bases. CDR1 SGHDN and CDR2 FVKESK come from the germline V gene. CDR3 protein: CASSPLSVSTDTQYF. In DNA form, the CDR3 reads TGTGCCAGCAGCCCCCTCAGCGTTAGTACAGATACGCAGTATTTT.

This clonotype was counted ten times or more. The V call is TRBV6-5, the J call TRBJ1-5; D remains ambiguous. In germline, CDR1 is MNHEY, CDR2 SVGAGI. This CDR3 spans 15 amino acids. Trimming stripped 0 bases from V and 6 bases from J, with 12 bases between. CDR3 in amino acids: CASSYSIGSGQPQHF. In nucleotides, the CDR3 is TGTGCCAGCAGTTACTCGATTGGCAGTGGTCAGCCCCAGCATTTT.

In this sample, this clonotype turned up many times. The rearrangement links TRBV20-1 to TRBJ2-7, with 7 bases fitting TRBD1. The V gene end was trimmed by 5 bases and the J gene end by 5 bases; junction bases not matched to a gene: 18. Germline V CDR1 and CDR2: DFQATT, SNEGSKA (reference sequence). The CDR3 totals 16 residues. The CDR3 region has the DNA TGCAGTGCTGGGATCCCGAGGGGACAGATGCTAAACGAGCAGTACTTC. The encoded protein is CSAGIPRGQMLNEQYF.

In its sample, this clonotype was seen many times. The rearrangement uses TRBV13 and TRBJ2-1, with TRBD1 matching 9 bases. The CDR3 covers 17 residues. Germline-derived CDR1 and CDR2 are PRHDT and FYEKMQ (reference sequence). Germline trimming cut 6 bases from V and 3 bases from J; bases unmatched to any gene: 12. CDR3 in amino acids: CASSSRRGQGSYNEQFF. As DNA, the CDR3 is TGTGCCAGCAGTTCACGGCGGGGACAGGGAAGCTACAATGAGCAGTTCTTC.

The table lists this clonotype with many counts. A much more abundant neighbour one base away suggests this may be a read error. This chain joins TRBV20-1 and TRBJ2-5, with 7 nucleotides matching TRBD1. Germline V CDR1 and CDR2: DFQATT, SNEGSKA (reference sequence). This CDR3 comprises 12 residues. The CDR3 DNA sequence: TGCAGTGCCAATACAGGGGTGGAGACCCCGTACTTC. It yields the protein CSANTGVETPYF.

In this sample, this clonotype turned up many times. J is TRBJ2-1 and V is TRBV9; D uncertain. This CDR3 spans 11 amino acids. Germline CDR1 SGDLS, CDR2 YYNGEE. For the CDR3, the DNA is TGTGCAGAGGTGTGTTACAATGAGCAGTTCTTC. Its translation is CAEVCYNEQFF.

Ten or more counts support this clonotype. The chain has TRBV7-2 and TRBJ2-5, with D perhaps matching TRBD1 or TRBD2 (7 bases each). Trimming removed 2 bases at V and 5 bases at J, with 12 bases between. Germline CDR1 SGHTA, CDR2 FQGNSA. This CDR3 has 14 amino acids. The CDR3 coding sequence is TGTGCCAGCAGCTTACACCAGGGGGGGGAGACCCAGTACTTC. Residues: CASSLHQGGETQYF.

This clonotype was observed at least ten times. The genes are TRBV20-1 and TRBJ2-5; no definite D call. V lost 0 bases to trimming and J lost 7 bases, with 6 bases between them. From germline, CDR1 is DFQATT and CDR2 SNEGSKA (reference sequence). The CDR3 is made up of 11 amino acids. The chain's CDR3 is CSARDERTQYF. The CDR3 DNA follows: TGCAGTGCTAGAGATGAGCGGACCCAGTACTTC.

This clonotype was seen at least ten times. The rearrangement joins TRBV7-9 to TRBJ2-7, with D perhaps matching TRBD1 (6 bases). The CDR3 runs 16 residues. In germline, CDR1 is SEHNR, CDR2 FQNEAQ (reference sequence). Trimming stripped 5 bases from V and 0 bases from J, with 17 bases between. DNA for the CDR3: TGTGCCAGCAGCGTCGGACAGTTGGGGATCTCCTACGAGCAGTACTTC. Translated, it gives CASSVGQLGISYEQYF.

This clonotype appeared once. Just one base apart from a much larger clone, this may be a read error. The chain links TRBV5-4 to TRBJ1-3; no definite D call. V shed 0 bases and J shed 2 bases, with 9 bases lying between them. CDR3 length: 15 residues. Germline lookup yields CDR1 SGHNT and CDR2 YYREEE (reference sequence). This chain's CDR3 is CASSLAGRAGNTIYF. The CDR3, as DNA: TGTGCCAGCAGCTTGGCGGGGAGGGCTGGAAACACCATATATTTT.

Comments on this clonotype: A much larger clone lies a single base off, so this may be a read error. This chain links TRBV18 with TRBJ2-7, with D perhaps matching TRBD1 (6 bases). The V and J ends lost 5 bases and 1 base respectively, with 15 bases between them. The germline V gene encodes CDR1 KGHSH and CDR2 LQKENI. The CDR3 contains 15 residues. CDR3 bases: TGTGCCAGCTCATCTGGGGGCACCCTATCCTACGAGCAGTACTTC. Residues: CASSSGGTLSYEQYF. The full variable domain, its missing parts supplied by reference TRBV18 and TRBJ2-7, is NAGVMQNPRHLVRRRGQEARLRCSPMKGHSHVYWYRQLPEEGLKFMVYLQKENIIDESGMPKERFSAEFPKEGPSILRIQQVVRGDSAAYFCASSSGGTLSYEQYFGPGTRLTVT.

The chain carries TRBV10-3 and TRBJ1-6, with 11 bases matching TRBD1. The CDR3 loop spans 15 amino acids. The J segment lost 9 bases and the V segment lost 5 bases, leaving 6 bases of the junction unmatched. The germline gives CDR1 ENHRY, CDR2 SYGVKD. CDR3 DNA: TGTGCCATCAGTTCCGGGACAGGGGGGATTTCACCCCTCCACTTT. It specifies CAISSGTGGISPLHF.

The chain has TRBV12-3 or TRBV12-4 and TRBJ1-4; no definite D call. V lost 3 bases, J lost 4 bases, and 15 bases lay in between. The CDR3 spans 16 residues. CDR3 amino acids: CASSFRTSGNNEKLFF. For the CDR3, the DNA is TGTGCCAGCAGTTTCAGGACTAGCGGGAATAATGAAAAACTGTTTTTT.

In this sample, this clonotype turned up a few times. This may be a read error, as it is one base from a much larger clone. V gene TRBV20-1 combines with J gene TRBJ1-2, with a weak D call TRBD1 (5 bases). The CDR3 sequence is 13 residues long. CDR1 DFQATT and CDR2 SNEGSKA come from the germline V gene (reference sequence). The CDR3 nucleotides read TGCAGTGCTTTCACAGGCTTAGCTTATGCCTACACCTTC. Translated, it gives CSAFTGLAYAYTF.

To note about this clonotype: A read error may produce the germline difference seen at one junction end. The chain employs TRBV20-1 and TRBJ2-2, with 10 bases identical to TRBD2. CDR3 length: 17 residues. CDR1 and CDR2 (germline): DFQATT, SNEGSKA (reference sequence). CDR3: CSARKAGGAPVTGKLFF. The CDR3 bases are TGCAGTGCTAGGAAAGCGGGAGGGGCCCCGGTCACCGGGAAGCTGTTTTTT.